The source of this T cell receptor beta chain is a study of blood T cell repertoires in COVID-19 (dated by TCRdb to 2020 to 2022). About the full investigation: The collaborator samples originated in the United States, Italy and Spain and spanned the acute and convalescent phases of COVID-19. The material from the prospective study consisted of cDNA or gDNA derived from T cells, B-cell-depleted T cells, or PBMCs. Subjects who had been exposed to COVID-19, were actively infected with it, or had recovered from it provided the deeply sampled blood TCRbeta repertoires that made up the dataset. A freely available public database, intended as a resource for researchers studying the immune response to SARS-CoV-2, is where the repertoires were released. The samples were drawn from two sources: the first 160 participants of the ongoing ImmuneRACE study, and some 1,300 subjects contributed by 6 global collaborators. Nearly every sample came with metadata listing a de-identified subject ID, COVID-19 status, age in years and sex. Where available, HLA class I and class II types were taken from metadata supplied by the sample provider and were not determined by assay-based typing.

CDR1 and CDR2, per the germline V gene, are SGHNT and YENEEA. CDR3 length: 15 amino acids, cysteine to phenylalanine. CDR3 DNA only is kept here, 45 bases in frame from base 1. V is pruned by 5 bases and J by 9 bases, leaving 13 bases of the junction without a gene match. The collaborating institutions used their own protocols to collect whole blood in K2EDTA tubes. Collaborator samples were shipped for TCRbeta analysis as frozen whole blood, isolated PBMCs, or DNA extracted from either sample type. For this clone: Which antigen it targets is not known. Base qualities were left out, and no much larger clone turns up one base away.

The paper as a whole reports these results and caveats: The amount of clinical and demographic metadata varied by source and participant and was provided uncurated.

The immunoSEQ Assay, a bias-controlled multiplex PCR, was used to amplify TCRbeta CDR3 regions from genomic DNA. The authors' analysis ran thus. The number of nucleated cells in each sample was estimated from the amplification of reference gene primers within the assay. To quantify the absolute abundance of each unique TCRbeta CDR3 rearrangement, sequence reads were collapsed and filtered. For each sample, productive Simpson clonality was calculated as the square root of Simpson's diversity index over productive rearrangements. Sourced from immuneACCESS, this table was stored by TCRdb with only in-frame sequences that have V and J called. A share of the clones is absent; for the studies checked, an unresolved V gene accounts for under half, and the remainder has no known explanation. V, J and clone size are taken as reported in that table, and D and trimming were inferred from the DNA itself. This sample is represented by about 74,000 clones; 85% of them were singletons. The ten most abundant clones make up approximately 25% of the sample.

The chain links TRBV11-3 with TRBJ2-5, with 9 junctional bases fitting TRBD1. Specimen: peripheral blood. The receptor was isolated from a man aged 50 to 59 with acute or convalescent COVID-19. The DNA sequence is TGTGCCAGCAGCGCTCGGACAGGGGCTGGTGAGGCCCAGTACTTC. Its coded protein is CASSARTGAGEAQYF.